The rows below give T cell receptor beta chains drawn from one sample of a study of T cell repertoires in aging, cancer and after chemotherapy. MiXCR, applied by TCRdb to the multiplex PCR reads, yields one record per CDR3 protein. The data contain about 1,500 distinct CDR3 sequences, around 56% of them seen just once; the ten biggest clones take up 82%. The specimen sequenced was blood. These receptors all stem from a human donor with a blood cancer. Both conserved end residues are part of each CDR3. Fields, in order: J gene, D gene, clone size, V gene, CDR3 protein, CDR3 DNA. A D gene is named only where the DNA matches it firmly. The size entry is marked missing in some rows and otherwise reads once, few, many or a size class.

J gene: TRBJ2-6
D gene: TRBD2
clone size: NA
V gene: TRBV27
CDR3 protein: CASRGGSTFGANVLTF
CDR3 DNA: TGTGCCAGCAGAGGCGGGAGCACTTTTGGGGCCAACGTCCTGACTTTC

J gene: TRBJ2-6
D gene: NA
clone size: medium-sized
V gene: TRBV5-4
CDR3 protein: CASAAGANVLTF
CDR3 DNA: TGTGCCAGCGCGGCTGGGGCCAACGTCCTGACTTTC

J gene: TRBJ2-1
D gene: NA
clone size: NA
V gene: TRBV12-3/TRBV12-4
CDR3 protein: CASSLERIFYNEQFF
CDR3 DNA: TGTGCCAGCAGTTTGGAACGGATTTTCTACAATGAGCAGTTCTTC

J gene: TRBJ1-1
D gene: NA
clone size: NA
V gene: TRBV6-5
CDR3 protein: CASSSTGVLNTEAFF
CDR3 DNA: TGTGCCAGCAGTTCTACAGGAGTATTGAACACTGAAGCTTTCTTT

J gene: TRBJ1-6
D gene: NA
clone size: NA
V gene: TRBV7-6
CDR3 protein: CASSSGQAVNSPLHF
CDR3 DNA: TGTGCCAGCAGCTCCGGACAAGCCGTTAATTCACCCCTCCACTTT

J gene: TRBJ1-6
D gene: NA
clone size: NA
V gene: TRBV19
CDR3 protein: CASRSRGWDSPLHF
CDR3 DNA: TGTGCCAGCCGATCAAGGGGGTGGGATTCACCCCTCCACTTT

J gene: TRBJ1-6
D gene: NA
clone size: NA
V gene: TRBV28
CDR3 protein: CASSFLGTIYSPLHF
CDR3 DNA: TGTGCCAGCAGTTTCCTCGGGACCATTTATTCACCCCTCCACTTT

J gene: TRBJ1-2
D gene: TRBD1
clone size: NA
V gene: TRBV6-5
CDR3 protein: CASSYRGQGARGYTF
CDR3 DNA: TGTGCCAGCAGTTACCGGGGACAGGGGGCCCGGGGCTACACCTTC

J gene: TRBJ2-3
D gene: TRBD1
clone size: few
V gene: TRBV18
CDR3 protein: CASSPGQGAADTQYF
CDR3 DNA: TGTGCCAGCTCACCTGGACAGGGGGCCGCAGATACGCAGTATTTT

J gene: TRBJ2-2
D gene: TRBD1
clone size: few
V gene: TRBV27
CDR3 protein: CASSPGQGIGELFF
CDR3 DNA: TGTGCCAGCAGTCCGGGACAGGGGATCGGGGAGCTGTTTTTT

J gene: TRBJ2-1
D gene: TRBD1
clone size: NA
V gene: TRBV19
CDR3 protein: CASSVFGTAIDEQFF
CDR3 DNA: TGTGCCAGTAGTGTCTTCGGGACAGCTATCGATGAGCAGTTCTTC

J gene: TRBJ2-2
D gene: TRBD2
clone size: few
V gene: TRBV29-1
CDR3 protein: CSVRSGGHTGELFF
CDR3 DNA: TGCAGCGTTCGCAGCGGGGGTCACACCGGGGAGCTGTTTTTT

J gene: TRBJ1-6
D gene: NA
clone size: once
V gene: TRBV5-5
CDR3 protein: CASSLEQGNSPLHF
CDR3 DNA: TGTGCCAGCAGCTTGGAACAGGGTAATTCACCCCTCCACTTT

J gene: TRBJ1-3
D gene: TRBD1
clone size: NA
V gene: TRBV4-3
CDR3 protein: CASSQEWQGARNTIYF
CDR3 DNA: TGCGCCAGCAGCCAAGAATGGCAGGGGGCGAGAAACACCATATATTTT

J gene: TRBJ1-5
D gene: NA
clone size: once
V gene: TRBV5-6
CDR3 protein: CASSLGPNQPQHF
CDR3 DNA: TGTGCCAGCAGCTTGGGTCCGAATCAGCCCCAGCATTTT

J gene: TRBJ1-6
D gene: NA
clone size: NA
V gene: TRBV28
CDR3 protein: CASSLVGSSYNSPLHF
CDR3 DNA: TGTGCCAGCAGTTTAGTAGGGAGCTCCTATAATTCACCCCTCCACTTT

J gene: TRBJ2-3
D gene: TRBD2
clone size: NA
V gene: TRBV5-1
CDR3 protein: CASRGIALAGGVDTQYF
CDR3 DNA: TGCGCCAGCAGGGGAATTGCACTAGCGGGAGGGGTAGATACGCAGTATTTT

J gene: TRBJ1-2
D gene: TRBD1
clone size: NA
V gene: TRBV19
CDR3 protein: CARDGQGAPSVYGYTF
CDR3 DNA: TGTGCCAGGGACGGGCAGGGGGCCCCCTCAGTCTATGGCTACACCTTC

J gene: TRBJ1-4
D gene: NA
clone size: NA
V gene: TRBV29-1
CDR3 protein: CSVGHRLNKKLFF
CDR3 DNA: TGCAGCGTTGGTCACCGGCTTAATAAAAAACTGTTTTTT

J gene: TRBJ2-7
D gene: TRBD2
clone size: NA
V gene: TRBV5-6
CDR3 protein: CASSLGLAGAYEQYF
CDR3 DNA: TGTGCCAGCAGCTTGGGACTAGCGGGAGCCTACGAGCAGTACTTC

J gene: TRBJ1-4
D gene: NA
clone size: few
V gene: TRBV29-1
CDR3 protein: CSVGHRLNEKLFF
CDR3 DNA: TGCAGCGTTGGTCACCGGCTTAATGAAAAACTGTTTTTT

J gene: TRBJ2-6
D gene: NA
clone size: NA
V gene: TRBV7-6
CDR3 protein: CASSLVGVSSSGANVLTF
CDR3 DNA: TGTGCCAGCAGCTTAGTCGGGGTGTCCAGCTCTGGGGCCAACGTCCTGACTTTC

J gene: TRBJ2-7
D gene: NA
clone size: NA
V gene: TRBV13
CDR3 protein: CASSPGPTYEQYF
CDR3 DNA: TGTGCCAGCAGTCCGGGACCAACCTACGAGCAGTACTTC

J gene: TRBJ1-2
D gene: TRBD1
clone size: few
V gene: TRBV7-6
CDR3 protein: CASSVGQGEGYTF
CDR3 DNA: TGTGCCAGCAGCGTCGGACAGGGGGAAGGCTACACCTTC

J gene: TRBJ2-1
D gene: NA
clone size: NA
V gene: TRBV5-6
CDR3 protein: CASSFWESSYNEQFF
CDR3 DNA: TGCGCCAGCAGCTTTTGGGAATCCTCCTACAATGAGCAGTTCTTC

J gene: TRBJ2-2
D gene: TRBD1
clone size: NA
V gene: TRBV7-6
CDR3 protein: CASSLVPTGFSTGELFF
CDR3 DNA: TGTGCCAGCAGCTTAGTCCCGACAGGGTTCAGCACCGGGGAGCTGTTTTTT

J gene: TRBJ2-7
D gene: NA
clone size: NA
V gene: TRBV6-5
CDR3 protein: CASSPRNENEQYF
CDR3 DNA: TGTGCCAGCTCACCCAGAAATGAGAACGAGCAGTACTTC

J gene: TRBJ2-1
D gene: TRBD2
clone size: few
V gene: TRBV27
CDR3 protein: CASSLRWQGTSGMDSEQFF
CDR3 DNA: TGTGCCAGCAGTTTAAGATGGCAGGGCACTAGCGGTATGGATAGTGAGCAGTTCTTC

J gene: TRBJ2-1
D gene: TRBD2
clone size: NA
V gene: TRBV7-6
CDR3 protein: CASSLVGLAGESYNEQFF
CDR3 DNA: TGTGCCAGCAGCTTAGTGGGACTAGCGGGGGAAAGTTACAATGAGCAGTTCTTC

J gene: TRBJ2-2
D gene: NA
clone size: NA
V gene: TRBV30
CDR3 protein: CAWSVGVHANTGELFF
CDR3 DNA: TGTGCCTGGAGTGTAGGGGTGCACGCGAACACCGGGGAGCTGTTTTTT

J gene: TRBJ2-7
D gene: NA
clone size: NA
V gene: TRBV7-9
CDR3 protein: CASSLEYGDRPYEQYF
CDR3 DNA: TGTGCCAGCAGCTTAGAATATGGAGACAGACCCTACGAGCAGTACTTC

J gene: TRBJ2-3
D gene: TRBD1
clone size: NA
V gene: TRBV27
CDR3 protein: CASSPTRGLADTQYF
CDR3 DNA: TGTGCCAGCAGTCCAACCAGGGGGCTGGCAGATACGCAGTATTTT

J gene: TRBJ2-7
D gene: TRBD1
clone size: few
V gene: TRBV20-1
CDR3 protein: CSARSDREEQYF
CDR3 DNA: TGCAGTGCTAGGAGCGACAGGGAAGAGCAGTACTTC

J gene: TRBJ1-1
D gene: TRBD1
clone size: NA
V gene: TRBV27
CDR3 protein: CASSLSAQGMNTEAFF
CDR3 DNA: TGTGCCAGCAGTTTATCCGCACAGGGGATGAACACTGAAGCTTTCTTT

J gene: TRBJ2-3
D gene: NA
clone size: NA
V gene: TRBV5-5
CDR3 protein: CASSPRTSLVTDTQYF
CDR3 DNA: TGTGCCAGCAGCCCGCGAACTAGCTTGGTTACAGATACGCAGTATTTT